This TCR beta chain was captured in a study of blood T cell repertoires in COVID-19. This clone was found once. From germline, CDR1 is SGHRS and CDR2 YFSETQ. Trimming shortened V by 4 bases and J by 3 bases, and 13 bases separated the two germline ends. The CDR3 is 14 amino acids. Some clones are missing from TCRdb's copy, which holds only in-frame ones; the method was immunoSEQ multiplex PCR. The sample lists about 150,000 clones; around four fifths were seen once. V and J are TRBV5-1 and TRBJ1-1; possibly TRBD1 for D (5 bases). The sequenced sample consisted of peripheral blood. The TCR sequence derives from an elderly woman with acute or convalescent COVID-19. CDR3 loop: CASSRQGEDTEAFF. The CDR3 coding sequence is TGCGCCAGCAGCCGGCAAGGGGAGGACACTGAAGCTTTCTTT.